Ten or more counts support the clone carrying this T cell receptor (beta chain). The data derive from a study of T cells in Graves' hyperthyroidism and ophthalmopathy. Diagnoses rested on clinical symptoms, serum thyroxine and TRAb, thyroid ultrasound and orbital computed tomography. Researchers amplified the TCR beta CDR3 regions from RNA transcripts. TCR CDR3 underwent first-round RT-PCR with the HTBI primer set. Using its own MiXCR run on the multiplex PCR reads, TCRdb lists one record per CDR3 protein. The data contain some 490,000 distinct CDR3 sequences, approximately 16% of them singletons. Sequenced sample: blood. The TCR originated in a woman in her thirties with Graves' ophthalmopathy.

CDR3 loop: CASSSYRGADGYTF. The CDR3 nucleotides are TGTGCCAGCAGCTCTTACAGGGGTGCGGATGGCTACACCTTC. The chain has TRBV7-9 and TRBJ1-2; 7 bases line up with TRBD1. The germline V gene encodes CDR1 SEHNR and CDR2 FQNEAQ (reference sequence). J gave up 6 bases and V 4 bases, and 8 bases lay outside the gene matches. This CDR3 has 14 residues.